These 2 T cell receptor beta chains were all obtained from the same sample, sequenced in a study of regulatory T cells in long-lasting Graves disease (dated by TCRdb to about 2021). The receptor library was made with multiplex PCR. Sequencer: Illumina HiSeq 4000. To build TCR beta libraries, CDR3 regions were amplified by Arm-PCR using iRepertoire HTBI primers. Through fastp at Q25 and MiXCR, TCRdb rebuilt clones from the public reads, retaining in-frame beta chains. Rows merge per CDR3 protein into single entries with the most common DNA and genes. The sample table holds 400,000 to 450,000 distinct CDR3 sequences, of which more than 12% were seen once. Clones ranked in the top ten supply over 15% of the sample. The sample's time point label, decoded: newly diagnosed GD, antithyroid drugs for less than 3 months. RNA was extracted from PBMCs in TRIzol for both TCR sequencing and RNA sequencing. These data were likewise used in another study, on T cells in Graves' hyperthyroidism and ophthalmopathy.

The sequencing used peripheral blood mononuclear cells (PBMCs), collected at new diagnosis, from a patient treated with antithyroid drugs. The receptors originated from a woman in her twenties or thirties with Graves disease. Donor details come from another sample of the same person, matched by shared clones.

The chain uses TRBV3-1 and TRBJ2-7; 9 nucleotides line up with TRBD2. The V segment lost 0 bases and the J segment 7 bases; nucleotides outside the gene matches: 7. The CDR3 is made up of 15 amino acids. Germline assignment: CDR1 LGHDT and CDR2 YNNKEL (reference sequence). CDR3 nucleotides: TGTGCCAGCAGCCAAGATCAAGCGGGAGGTGGAGAGCAGTACTTC. Protein product: CASSQDQAGGGEQYF.

In its sample, this clonotype was seen a few times. The chain recombines TRBV19 with TRBJ2-1; 7 positions agree with TRBD2. The V gene's germline CDR1 is LNHDA and CDR2 SQIVND (reference sequence). The CDR3 sequence is 13 residues long. The junction had 4 bases not matched to a gene; V was cut back by 8 bases and J by 3 bases. The CDR3 DNA reads as TGTGCCAGTTTGGCTAGCGGCTACAATGAGCAGTTCTTC. The encoded protein is CASLASGYNEQFF.